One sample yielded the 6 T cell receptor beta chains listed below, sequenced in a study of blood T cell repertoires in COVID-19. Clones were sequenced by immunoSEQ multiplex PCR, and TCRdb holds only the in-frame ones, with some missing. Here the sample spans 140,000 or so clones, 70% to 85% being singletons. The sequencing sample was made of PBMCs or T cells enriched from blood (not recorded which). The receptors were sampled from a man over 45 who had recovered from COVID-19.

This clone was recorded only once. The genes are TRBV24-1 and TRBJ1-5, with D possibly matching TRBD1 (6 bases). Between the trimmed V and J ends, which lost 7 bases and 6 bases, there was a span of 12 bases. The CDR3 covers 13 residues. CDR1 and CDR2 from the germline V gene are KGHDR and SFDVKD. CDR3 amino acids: CATSGGAGQPQHF. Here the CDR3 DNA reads TGTGCCACCAGCGGGGGGGCCGGTCAGCCCCAGCATTTT.

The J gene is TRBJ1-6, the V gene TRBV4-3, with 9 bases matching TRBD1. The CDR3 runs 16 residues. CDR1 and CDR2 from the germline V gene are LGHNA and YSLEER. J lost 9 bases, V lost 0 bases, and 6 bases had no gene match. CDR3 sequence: CASSQDRGQGSSPLHF. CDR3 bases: TGCGCCAGCAGCCAAGATAGGGGACAGGGTAGTTCACCCCTCCACTTT.

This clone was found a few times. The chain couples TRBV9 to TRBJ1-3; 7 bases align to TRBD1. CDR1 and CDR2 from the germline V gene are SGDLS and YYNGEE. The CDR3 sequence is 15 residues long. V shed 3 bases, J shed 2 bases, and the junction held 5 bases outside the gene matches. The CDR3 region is CASSAPQGTGNTIYF. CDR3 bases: TGTGCCAGCAGCGCCCCACAGGGGACTGGAAACACCATATATTTT.

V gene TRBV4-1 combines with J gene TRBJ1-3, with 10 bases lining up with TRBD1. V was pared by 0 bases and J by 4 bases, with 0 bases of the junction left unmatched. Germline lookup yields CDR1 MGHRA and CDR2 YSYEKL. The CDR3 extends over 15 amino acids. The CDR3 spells CASSQEDRGGNTIYF. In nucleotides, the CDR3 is TGCGCCAGCAGCCAAGAGGACAGGGGGGGAAACACCATATATTTT.

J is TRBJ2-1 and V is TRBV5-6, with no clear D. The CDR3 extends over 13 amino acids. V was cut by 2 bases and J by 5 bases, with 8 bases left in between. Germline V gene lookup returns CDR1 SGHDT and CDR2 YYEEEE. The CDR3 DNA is TGTGCCAGCAGCTTTGGTCGGGACAATGAGCAGTTCTTC. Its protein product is CASSFGRDNEQFF.

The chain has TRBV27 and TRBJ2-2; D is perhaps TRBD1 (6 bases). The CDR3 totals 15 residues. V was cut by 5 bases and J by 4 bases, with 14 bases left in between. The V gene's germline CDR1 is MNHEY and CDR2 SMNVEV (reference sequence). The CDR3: CASSRTVWLTGELFF. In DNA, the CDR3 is TGTGCCAGCAGTCGGACAGTTTGGCTCACCGGGGAGCTGTTTTTT.